This entry features one T cell receptor beta chain sequence. The target antigen is unknown. CDR3 length equals 14 residues. The germline V gene encodes CDR1 MGHRA and CDR2 YSYEKL. Trimming removed 0 bases at V and 3 bases at J, with 3 bases between. Measured with immunoSEQ multiplex PCR; TCRdb has only the in-frame clones, and not every one. Among approximately 350,000 clones listed, around 82% were seen once. Treatment described: roughly 20 received Ad26.COV2.S at low or high dose, single or two shots; about 5 received placebo; per-sample allocation not given. Collection of the samples took place on day 63 after the first injection of vaccine or placebo. This specimen comes from a study of Ad26.COV2.S vaccination and SARS-CoV-2 variants. At the level of the study: Intramuscularly, Ad26.COV2.S was given either once or twice, 56 days apart. General study findings and limits: Comparable non-spike TCR breadth was observed in vaccine and placebo recipients. Post-vaccination spike-specific CD8+ and CD4+ T cell responses reportedly had substantial breadth.

This TCR came from a person aged 18-60 years who received the Ad26.COV2.S COVID-19 vaccine or a placebo. Sequenced here: peripheral blood, sampled in a trial of Ad26.COV2.S vaccine versus placebo. The rearrangement uses TRBV4-1 and TRBJ2-6; D is unresolved. The CDR3 DNA follows: TGCGCCAGCAGCCAAGAGGGTGGGGCCAACGTCCTGACTTTC. Encoded protein: CASSQEGGANVLTF.